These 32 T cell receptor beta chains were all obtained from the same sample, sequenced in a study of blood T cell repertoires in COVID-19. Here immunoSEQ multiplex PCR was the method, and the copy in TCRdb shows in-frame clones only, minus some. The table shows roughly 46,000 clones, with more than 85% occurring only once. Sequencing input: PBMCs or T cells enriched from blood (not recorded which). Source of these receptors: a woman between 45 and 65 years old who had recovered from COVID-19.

The CDR3, as DNA: TGCGCCAGCAGCTTGGCAGGAGATACGCAGTATTTT. Its translation: CASSLAGDTQYF. The chain recombines TRBV5-1 with TRBJ2-3; no clear D. Germline V gives CDR1 SGHRS, CDR2 YFSETQ. V dropped 0 bases and J dropped 5 bases, with 4 bases sitting between them. This CDR3 comprises 12 residues.

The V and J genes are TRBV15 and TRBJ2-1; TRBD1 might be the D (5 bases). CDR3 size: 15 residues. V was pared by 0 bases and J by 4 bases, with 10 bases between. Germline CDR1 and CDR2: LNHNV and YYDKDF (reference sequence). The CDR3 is CATSRDRAFYNEQFF. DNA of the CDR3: TGTGCCACCAGCAGAGACAGGGCTTTTTACAATGAGCAGTTCTTC.

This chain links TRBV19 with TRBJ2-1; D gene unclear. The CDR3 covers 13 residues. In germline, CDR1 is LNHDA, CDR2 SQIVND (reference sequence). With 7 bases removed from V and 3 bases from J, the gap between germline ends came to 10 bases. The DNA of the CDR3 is TGTGCCAGTACGAAGAGAAGCTACAATGAGCAGTTCTTC. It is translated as CASTKRSYNEQFF.

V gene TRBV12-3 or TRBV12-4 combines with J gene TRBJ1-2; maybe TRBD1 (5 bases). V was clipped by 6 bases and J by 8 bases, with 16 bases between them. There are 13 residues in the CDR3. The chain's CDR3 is CASSRWAQGGYTF. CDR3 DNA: TGTGCCAGCAGCAGATGGGCTCAGGGAGGCTACACCTTC.

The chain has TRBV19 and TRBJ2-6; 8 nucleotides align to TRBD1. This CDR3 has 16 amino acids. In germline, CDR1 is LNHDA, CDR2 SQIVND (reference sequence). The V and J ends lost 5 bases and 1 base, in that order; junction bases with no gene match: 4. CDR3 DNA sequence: TGTGCCAGTAGTGCAGGGGGCGTATCTGGGGCCAACGTCCTGACTTTC. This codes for CASSAGGVSGANVLTF.

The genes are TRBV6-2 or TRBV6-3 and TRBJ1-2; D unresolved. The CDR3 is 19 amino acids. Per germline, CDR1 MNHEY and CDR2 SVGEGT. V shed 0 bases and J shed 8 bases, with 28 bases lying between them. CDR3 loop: CASSYSTRRYFSSGRGYTF. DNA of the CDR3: TGTGCCAGCAGTTACTCCACGCGAAGGTATTTCTCAAGCGGACGGGGCTACACCTTC.

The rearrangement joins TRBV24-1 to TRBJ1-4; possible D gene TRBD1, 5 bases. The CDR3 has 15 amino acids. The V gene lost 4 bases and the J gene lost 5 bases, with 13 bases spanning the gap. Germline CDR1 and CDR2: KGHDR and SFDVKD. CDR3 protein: CATSDPLGGNEKLFF. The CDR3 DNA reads TGTGCCACCAGTGACCCGCTGGGGGGGAATGAAAAACTGTTTTTT.

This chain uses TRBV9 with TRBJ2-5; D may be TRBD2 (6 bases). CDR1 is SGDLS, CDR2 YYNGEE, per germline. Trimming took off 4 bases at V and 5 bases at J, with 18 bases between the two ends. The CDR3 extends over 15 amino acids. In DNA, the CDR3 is TGTGCCAGCAGCCTCGGGAGTGGGGTACGGGAGACCCAGTACTTC. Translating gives CASSLGSGVRETQYF.

CDR3: CASRPRGTANTGELFF. CDR3 nucleotides: TGTGCCAGCAGACCCCGCGGGACCGCGAACACCGGGGAGCTGTTTTTT. J is TRBJ2-2 and V is TRBV3-1 (or the pseudogene TRBV3-2); D may be TRBD2 (6 bases). V was clipped by 6 bases and J by 0 bases, with 14 bases between them. Germline lookup yields CDR1 LGHDT and CDR2 YNNKEL (reference sequence). This CDR3 spans 16 amino acids.

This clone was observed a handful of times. The CDR3 here is CAWNFGQNQPQHF. The CDR3 bases are TGTGCCTGGAACTTTGGACAGAATCAGCCCCAGCATTTT. The chain combines TRBV30 with TRBJ1-5, with D perhaps matching TRBD1 (6 bases). Germline V gene data show CDR1 as GTSNPN and CDR2 as SVGIG (reference sequence). The CDR3 covers 13 residues. V shed 4 bases and J shed 4 bases, with 11 bases lying between them.

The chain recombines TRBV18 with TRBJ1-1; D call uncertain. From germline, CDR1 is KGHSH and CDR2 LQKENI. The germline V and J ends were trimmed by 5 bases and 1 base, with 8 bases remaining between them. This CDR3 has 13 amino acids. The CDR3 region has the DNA TGTGCCAGCTCATCAGACAAGAACACTGAAGCTTTCTTT. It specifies CASSSDKNTEAFF.

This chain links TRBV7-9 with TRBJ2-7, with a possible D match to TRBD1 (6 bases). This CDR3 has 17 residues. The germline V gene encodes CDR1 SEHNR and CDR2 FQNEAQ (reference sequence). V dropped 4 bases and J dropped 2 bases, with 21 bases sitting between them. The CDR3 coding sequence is TGTGCCAGCAGCTCTCAAATTGGGACAAAGGCACCCTACGAGCAGTACTTC. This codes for CASSSQIGTKAPYEQYF.

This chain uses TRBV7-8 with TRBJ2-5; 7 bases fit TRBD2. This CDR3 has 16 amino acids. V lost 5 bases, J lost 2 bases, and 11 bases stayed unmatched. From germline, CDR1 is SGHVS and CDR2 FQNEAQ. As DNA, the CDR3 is TGTGCCAGCAGCCACGGGGCTAGCGGAAGGCAAGAGACCCAGTACTTC. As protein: CASSHGASGRQETQYF.

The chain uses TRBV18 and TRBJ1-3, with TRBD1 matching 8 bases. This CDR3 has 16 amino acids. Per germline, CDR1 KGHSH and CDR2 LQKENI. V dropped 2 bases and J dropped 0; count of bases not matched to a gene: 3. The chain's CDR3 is CASSPYRGSSGNTIYF. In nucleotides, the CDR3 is TGTGCCAGCTCACCATACAGGGGGTCCTCTGGAAACACCATATATTTT.

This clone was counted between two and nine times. CDR3 region: CASSSGQGNEKLFF. The CDR3 DNA reads as TGTGCCAGCAGCTCGGGACAGGGTAATGAAAAACTGTTTTTT. This chain uses TRBV7-9 with TRBJ1-4; TRBD1 agrees at 9 bases. V was clipped by 4 bases and J by 4 bases; unmatched bases: 1. The germline CDR1 and CDR2 sequences are SEHNR and FQNEAQ (reference sequence). The CDR3 is 14 amino acids. Supplemented by reference TRBV7-9 and TRBJ1-4, the full variable domain reads DTGVSQNPRHKITKRGQNVTFRCDPISEHNRLYWYRQTLGQGPEFLTYFQNEAQLEKSRLLSDRFSAERPKGSFSTLEIQRTEQGDSAMYLCASSSGQGNEKLFFGSGTQLSVL.

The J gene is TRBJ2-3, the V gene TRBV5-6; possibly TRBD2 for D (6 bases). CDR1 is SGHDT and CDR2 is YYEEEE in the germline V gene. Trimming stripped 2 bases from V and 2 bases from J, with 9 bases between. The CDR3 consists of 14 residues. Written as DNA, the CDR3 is TGTGCCAGCAGCTTAGCGGGCCTCACAGATACGCAGTATTTT. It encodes CASSLAGLTDTQYF.

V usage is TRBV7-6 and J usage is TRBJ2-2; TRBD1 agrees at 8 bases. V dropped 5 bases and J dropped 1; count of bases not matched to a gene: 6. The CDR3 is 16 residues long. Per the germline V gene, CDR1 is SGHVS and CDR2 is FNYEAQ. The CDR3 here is CASSQRQGRNTGELFF. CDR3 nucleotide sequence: TGTGCCAGCAGCCAGAGACAGGGGCGGAACACCGGGGAGCTGTTTTTT.

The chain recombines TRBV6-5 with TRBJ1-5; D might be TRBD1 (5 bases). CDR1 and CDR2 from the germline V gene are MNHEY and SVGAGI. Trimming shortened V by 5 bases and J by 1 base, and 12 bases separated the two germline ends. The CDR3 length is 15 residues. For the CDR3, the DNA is TGTGCCAGCAGTACGCAGGGTGGAAGCAATCAGCCCCAGCATTTT. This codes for CASSTQGGSNQPQHF.

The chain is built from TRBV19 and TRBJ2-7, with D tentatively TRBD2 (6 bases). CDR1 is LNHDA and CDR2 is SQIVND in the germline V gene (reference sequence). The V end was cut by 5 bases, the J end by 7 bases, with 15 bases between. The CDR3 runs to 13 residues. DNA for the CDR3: TGTGCCAGTAGTCTCTTAACTAGCTCTGAGCAGTACTTC. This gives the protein CASSLLTSSEQYF.

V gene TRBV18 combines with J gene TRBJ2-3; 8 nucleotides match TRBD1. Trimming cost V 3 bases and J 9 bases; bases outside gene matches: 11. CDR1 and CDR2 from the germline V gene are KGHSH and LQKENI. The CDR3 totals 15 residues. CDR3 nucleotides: TGTGCCAGCTCACCTCGCACAGGGGGGCGGCAAACGCAGTATTTT. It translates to CASSPRTGGRQTQYF. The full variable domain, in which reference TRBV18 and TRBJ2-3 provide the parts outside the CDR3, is NAGVMQNPRHLVRRRGQEARLRCSPMKGHSHVYWYRQLPEEGLKFMVYLQKENIIDESGMPKERFSAEFPKEGPSILRIQQVVRGDSAAYFCASSPRTGGRQTQYFGPGTRLTVL.

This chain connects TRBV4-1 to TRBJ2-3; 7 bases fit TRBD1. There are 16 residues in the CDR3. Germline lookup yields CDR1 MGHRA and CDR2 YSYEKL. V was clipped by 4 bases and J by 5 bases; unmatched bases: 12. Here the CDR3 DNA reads TGCGCCAGCAGCCCTGCTCTGACAGGGACGGGAGATACGCAGTATTTT. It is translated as CASSPALTGTGDTQYF.

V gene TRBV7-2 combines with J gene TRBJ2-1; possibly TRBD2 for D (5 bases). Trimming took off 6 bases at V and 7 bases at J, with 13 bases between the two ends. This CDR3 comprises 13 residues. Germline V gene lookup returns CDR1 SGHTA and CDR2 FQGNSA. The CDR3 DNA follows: TGTGCCAGCAGTGGAGGCTTCCGGAATGAGCAGTTCTTC. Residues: CASSGGFRNEQFF.

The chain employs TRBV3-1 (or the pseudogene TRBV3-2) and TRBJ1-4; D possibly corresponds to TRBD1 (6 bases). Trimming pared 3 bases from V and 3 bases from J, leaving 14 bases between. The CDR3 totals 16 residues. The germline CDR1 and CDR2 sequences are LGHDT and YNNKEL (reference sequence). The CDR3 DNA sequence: TGTGCCAGCAGCCACAATAACAGGGCATCTAATGAAAAACTGTTTTTT. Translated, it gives CASSHNNRASNEKLFF.

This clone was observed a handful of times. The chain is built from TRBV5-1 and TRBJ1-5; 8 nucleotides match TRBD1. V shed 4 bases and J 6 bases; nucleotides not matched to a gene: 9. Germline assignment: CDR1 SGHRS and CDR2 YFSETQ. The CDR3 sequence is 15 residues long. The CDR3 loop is CASSPETGVGQPQHF. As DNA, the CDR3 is TGCGCCAGCAGCCCAGAGACAGGGGTTGGTCAGCCCCAGCATTTT.

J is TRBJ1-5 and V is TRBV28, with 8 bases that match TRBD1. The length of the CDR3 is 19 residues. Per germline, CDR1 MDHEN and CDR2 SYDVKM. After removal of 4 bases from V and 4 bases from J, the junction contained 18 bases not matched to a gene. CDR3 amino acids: CASSSDFDRGLARNQPQHF. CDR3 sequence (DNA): TGTGCCAGCAGTTCCGATTTTGACAGGGGTCTGGCGAGAAATCAGCCCCAGCATTTT.

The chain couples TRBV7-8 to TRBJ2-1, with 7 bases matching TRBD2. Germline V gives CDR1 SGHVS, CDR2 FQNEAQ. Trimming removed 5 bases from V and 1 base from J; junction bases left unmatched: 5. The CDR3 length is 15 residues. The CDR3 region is CASSHSGMSYNEQFF. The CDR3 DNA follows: TGTGCCAGCAGCCACAGCGGGATGTCCTACAATGAGCAGTTCTTC.

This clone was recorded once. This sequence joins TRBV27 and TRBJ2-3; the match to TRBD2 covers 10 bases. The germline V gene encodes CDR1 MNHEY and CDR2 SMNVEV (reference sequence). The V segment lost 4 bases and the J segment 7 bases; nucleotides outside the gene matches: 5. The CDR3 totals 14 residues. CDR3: CASSSSSGGYTQYF. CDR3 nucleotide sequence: TGTGCCAGCAGTTCCTCTAGCGGGGGTTATACGCAGTATTTT.

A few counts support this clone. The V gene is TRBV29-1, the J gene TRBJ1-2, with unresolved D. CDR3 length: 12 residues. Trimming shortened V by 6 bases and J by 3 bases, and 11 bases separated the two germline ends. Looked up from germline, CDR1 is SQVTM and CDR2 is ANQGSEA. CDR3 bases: TGCAGCGTCTTTTCCCAGGACTATGGCTACACCTTC. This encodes CSVFSQDYGYTF. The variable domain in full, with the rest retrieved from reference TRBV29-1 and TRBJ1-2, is SAVISQKPSRDICQRGTSLTIQCQVDSQVTMMFWYRQQPGQSLTLIATANQGSEATYESGFVIDKFPISRPNLTFSTLTVSNMSPEDSSIYLCSVFSQDYGYTFGSGTRLTVV.

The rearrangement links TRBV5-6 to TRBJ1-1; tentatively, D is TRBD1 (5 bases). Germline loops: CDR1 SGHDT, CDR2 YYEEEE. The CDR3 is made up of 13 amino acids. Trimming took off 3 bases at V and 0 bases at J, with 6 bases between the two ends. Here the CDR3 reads CASSSGLNTEAFF. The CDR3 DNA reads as TGTGCCAGCAGCTCAGGGCTGAACACTGAAGCTTTCTTT.

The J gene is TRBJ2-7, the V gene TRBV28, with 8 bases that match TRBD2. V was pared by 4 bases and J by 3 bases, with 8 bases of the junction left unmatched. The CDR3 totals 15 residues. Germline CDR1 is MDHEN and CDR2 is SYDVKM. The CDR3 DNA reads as TGTGCCAGCAGTTCCCCTAACGGGAGGGGCTACGAGCAGTACTTC. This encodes CASSSPNGRGYEQYF.

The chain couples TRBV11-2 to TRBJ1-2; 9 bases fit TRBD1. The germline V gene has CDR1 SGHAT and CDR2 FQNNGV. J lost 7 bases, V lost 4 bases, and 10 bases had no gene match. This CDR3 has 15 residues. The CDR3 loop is CASSWGRDRASGYTF. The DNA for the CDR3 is TGTGCCAGCAGCTGGGGGCGGGACAGGGCCTCTGGCTACACCTTC.

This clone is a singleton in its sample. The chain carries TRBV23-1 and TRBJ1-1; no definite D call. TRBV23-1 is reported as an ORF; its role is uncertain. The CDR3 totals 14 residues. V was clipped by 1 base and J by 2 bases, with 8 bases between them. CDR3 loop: CASSQYRGNTEAFF. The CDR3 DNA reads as TGCGCCAGCAGTCAATACCGGGGTAACACTGAAGCTTTCTTT.